This TCR beta chain was profiled in a study of TIL therapy for anti-PD-1-resistant metastatic lung cancer. General observations from the study: The cohort had more treatment-naive, never-smoker and oncogene-addicted patients than typical.

Time point here: pre-treatment sample, taken before nivolumab and TIL therapy. Pleural nodules or supraclavicular lymph nodes made up most of the excised metastases sampled. Progressing patients received lymphodepletion, expanded TIL infusion and IL-2. The libraries were made with immunoSEQ v3. Here immunoSEQ multiplex PCR was the method, and the copy in TCRdb shows in-frame clones only, minus some. The table shows more than 90,000 clones, with approximately 65% occurring only once. Trimming pared 5 bases from V and 5 bases from J, leaving 10 bases between. CDR1 and CDR2 from the germline V gene are SGHVS and FNYEAQ. The CDR3 totals 13 residues. This clone was detected many times. Antigen unknown.

The receptor was isolated from a person between 30 and 80 years old with non-small cell lung cancer. This chain joins TRBV7-6 and TRBJ2-1, with a weak D call TRBD2 (6 bases). This specimen consisted of tumor tissue, obtained at baseline. DNA for the CDR3: TGTGCCAGCAGCGTGGGACTGAACAATGAGCAGTTCTTC. It yields the protein CASSVGLNNEQFF.